This T cell receptor beta chain came from a study of T cells after yellow fever vaccination. This clonotype has only a few counts. This CDR3 comprises 15 residues. Per germline, CDR1 MDHEN and CDR2 SYDVKM. J gave up 7 bases and V 5 bases, and 9 bases lay outside the gene matches. The 5'RACE template-switching step produced TCR cDNA and added a universal primer site and UMIs. TCRdb re-derived calls from the 5' RACE reads in MiXCR, one entry per CDR3 protein. This repertoire shows approximately 120,000 distinct CDR3 sequences, almost 9% found once; its top ten account for 40%. The chain couples TRBV28 to TRBJ1-5, with TRBD1 matching over 9 bases. This clonotype was obtained from a man aged 18-30 years who received the YFV17D yellow fever vaccine. Sequences were derived from CD8+ T cells sorted from PBMCs, sampled on the day of the yellow fever booster vaccination. The CDR3 is CASSVSGQGLQPQHF. The CDR3 bases are TGTGCCAGCAGTGTTTCTGGACAGGGGTTACAGCCCCAGCATTTT. The full variable domain, completed using reference TRBV28 and TRBJ1-5, is DVKVTQSSRYLVKRTGEKVFLECVQDMDHENMFWYRQDPGLGLRLIYFSYDVKMKEKGDIPEGYSVSREKKERFSLILESASTNQTSMYLCASSVSGQGLQPQHFGDGTRLSIL.